This T cell receptor (beta chain) was observed in a study of human T cells and chemical hapten exposure. In the case of this clonotype: Its antigen is currently unknown.

The study used a library that attached unique molecular identifiers to individual cDNA molecules. How the authors handled the data: Counts of TCRs in each sample centred on a median of roughly 89,000 and extended from around 25,000 to 690,000. Each CDR3 protein is one row after TCRdb ran MiXCR on the RACE reads. TCRdb, not the original authors, processed these V and J calls. The sample has tens of thousands of distinct CDR3 sequences, roughly 8.7% seen once. Time point of the sample: healthy volunteer bleed at 6 weeks. The starting material, unfractionated whole blood, was used for total RNA extraction. The study's findings and limits: The number of TCRs above 1 in 1000 frequency did not change after DPC sensitization.

Germline lookup yields CDR1 SGHDN and CDR2 FVKESK. The germline V and J ends were trimmed by 0 bases and 2 bases, with 5 bases remaining between them. This CDR3 comprises 13 residues. The chain uses TRBV14 and TRBJ2-7; unclear D gene. The specimen was whole blood. The receptor comes from a male donor in good health. Some clones in this sample may be carry-over from other donors' samples. CDR3 protein: CASSQEVPYEQYF. The DNA for the CDR3 is TGTGCCAGCAGCCAAGAAGTACCCTACGAGCAGTACTTC. The variable domain in full, with the rest retrieved from reference TRBV14 and TRBJ2-7, is EAGVTQFPSHSVIEKGQTVTLRCDPISGHDNLYWYRRVMGKEIKFLLHFVKESKQDESGMPNNRFLAERTGGTYSTLKVQPAELEDSGVYFCASSQEVPYEQYFGPGTRLTVT.